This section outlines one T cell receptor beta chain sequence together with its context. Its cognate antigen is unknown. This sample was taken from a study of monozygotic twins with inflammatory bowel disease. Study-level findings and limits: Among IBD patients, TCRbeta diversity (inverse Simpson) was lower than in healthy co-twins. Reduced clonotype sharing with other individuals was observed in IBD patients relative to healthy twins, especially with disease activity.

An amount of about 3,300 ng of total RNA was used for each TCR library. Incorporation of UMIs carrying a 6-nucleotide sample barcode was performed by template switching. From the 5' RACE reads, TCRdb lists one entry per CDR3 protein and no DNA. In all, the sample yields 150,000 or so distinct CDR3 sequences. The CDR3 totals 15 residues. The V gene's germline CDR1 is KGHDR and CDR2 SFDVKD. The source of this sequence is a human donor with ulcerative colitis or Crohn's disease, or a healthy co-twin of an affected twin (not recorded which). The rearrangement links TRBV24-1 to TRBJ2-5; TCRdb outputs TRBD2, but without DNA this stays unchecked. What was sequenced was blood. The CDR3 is CATSAGGPYQETQYF.